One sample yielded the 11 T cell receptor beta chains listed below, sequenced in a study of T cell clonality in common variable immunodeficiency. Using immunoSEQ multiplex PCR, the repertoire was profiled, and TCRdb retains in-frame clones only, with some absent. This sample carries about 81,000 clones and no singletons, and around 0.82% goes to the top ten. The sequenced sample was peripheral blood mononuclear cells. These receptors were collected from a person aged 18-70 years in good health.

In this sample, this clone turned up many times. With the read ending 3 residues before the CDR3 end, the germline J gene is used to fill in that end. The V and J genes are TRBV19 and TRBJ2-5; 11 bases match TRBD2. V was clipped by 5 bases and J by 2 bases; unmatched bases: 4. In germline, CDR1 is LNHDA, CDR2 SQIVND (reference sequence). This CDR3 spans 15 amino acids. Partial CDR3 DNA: TGTGCCAGTAGTCCATGGACTAGCGGGCAAGAGACC. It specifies CASSPWTSGQET. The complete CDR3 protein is CASSPWTSGQETQYF.

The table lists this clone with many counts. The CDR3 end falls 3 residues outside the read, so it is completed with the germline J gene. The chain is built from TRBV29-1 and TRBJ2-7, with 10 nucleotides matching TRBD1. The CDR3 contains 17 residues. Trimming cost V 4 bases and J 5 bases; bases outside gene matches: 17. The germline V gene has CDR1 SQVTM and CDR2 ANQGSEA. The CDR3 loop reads CSVVGFEGQGFLDEQYF. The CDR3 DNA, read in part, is TGCAGCGTTGTAGGGTTTGAGGGACAGGGGTTTCTCGACGAG.

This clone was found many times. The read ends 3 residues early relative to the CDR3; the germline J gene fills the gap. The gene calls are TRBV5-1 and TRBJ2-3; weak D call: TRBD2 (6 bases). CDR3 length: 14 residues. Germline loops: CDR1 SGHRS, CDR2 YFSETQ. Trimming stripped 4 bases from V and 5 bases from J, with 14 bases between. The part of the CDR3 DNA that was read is TGCGCCAGCAGCCCCTACCGCGGGGTAGATACG. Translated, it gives CASSPYRGVDT. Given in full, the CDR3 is CASSPYRGVDTQYF.

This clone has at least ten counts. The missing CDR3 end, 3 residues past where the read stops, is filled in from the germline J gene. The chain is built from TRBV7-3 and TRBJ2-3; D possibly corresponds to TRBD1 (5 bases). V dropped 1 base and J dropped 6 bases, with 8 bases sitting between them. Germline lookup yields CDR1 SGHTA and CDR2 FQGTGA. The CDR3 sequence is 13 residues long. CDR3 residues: CASSLNRLDTQYF. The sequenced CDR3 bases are TGTGCCAGCAGCTTAAACAGGTTGGATACG.

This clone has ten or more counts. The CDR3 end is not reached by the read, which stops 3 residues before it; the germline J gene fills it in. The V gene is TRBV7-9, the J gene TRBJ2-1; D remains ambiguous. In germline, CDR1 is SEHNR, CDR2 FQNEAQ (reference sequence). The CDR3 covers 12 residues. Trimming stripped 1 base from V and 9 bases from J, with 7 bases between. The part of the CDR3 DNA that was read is TGTGCCAGCAGCTTAGGAACAGCTGAG. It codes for CASSLGTAE. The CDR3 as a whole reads CASSLGTAEQFF.

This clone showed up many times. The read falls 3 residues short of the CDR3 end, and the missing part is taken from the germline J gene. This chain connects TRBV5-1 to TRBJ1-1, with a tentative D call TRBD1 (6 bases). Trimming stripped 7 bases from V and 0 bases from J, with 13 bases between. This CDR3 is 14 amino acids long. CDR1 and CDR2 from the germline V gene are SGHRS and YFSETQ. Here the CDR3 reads CASVGGTVNTEAFF. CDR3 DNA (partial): TGCGCCAGCGTAGGGGGAACGGTGAACACTGAA.

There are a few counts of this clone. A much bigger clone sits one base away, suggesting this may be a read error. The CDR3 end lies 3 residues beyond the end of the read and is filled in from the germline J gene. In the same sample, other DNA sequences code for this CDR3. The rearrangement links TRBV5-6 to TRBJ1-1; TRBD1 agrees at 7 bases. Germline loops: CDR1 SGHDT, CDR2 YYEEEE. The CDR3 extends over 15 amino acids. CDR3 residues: CASSLGATGLTEAFF. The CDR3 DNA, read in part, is TGTGCCAGCAGCTTGGGGGCGACAGGGCTTACCGAA.

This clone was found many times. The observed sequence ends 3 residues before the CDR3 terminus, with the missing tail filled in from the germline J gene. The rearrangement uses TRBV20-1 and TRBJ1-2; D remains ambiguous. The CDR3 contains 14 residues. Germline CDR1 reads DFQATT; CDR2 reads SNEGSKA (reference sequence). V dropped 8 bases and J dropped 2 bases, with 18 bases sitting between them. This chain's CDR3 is CSSLAGNGNYGYTF. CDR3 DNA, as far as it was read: TGCAGTTCACTAGCGGGAAACGGCAACTATGGC.

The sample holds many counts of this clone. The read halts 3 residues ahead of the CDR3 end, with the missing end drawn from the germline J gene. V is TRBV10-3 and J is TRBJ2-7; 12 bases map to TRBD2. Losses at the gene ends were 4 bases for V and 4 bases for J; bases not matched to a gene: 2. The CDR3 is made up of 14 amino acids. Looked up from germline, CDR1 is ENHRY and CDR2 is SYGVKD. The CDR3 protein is CAISGLAGAYEQYF. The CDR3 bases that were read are TGTGCCATCAGTGGACTAGCGGGAGCATACGAG.

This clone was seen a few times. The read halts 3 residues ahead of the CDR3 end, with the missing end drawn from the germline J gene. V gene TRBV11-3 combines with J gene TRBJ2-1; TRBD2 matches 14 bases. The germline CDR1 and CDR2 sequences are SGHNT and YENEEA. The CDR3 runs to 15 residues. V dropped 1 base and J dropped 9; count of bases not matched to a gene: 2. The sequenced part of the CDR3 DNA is TGTGCCAGCAGCTTAGGGGGACTAGCGGGAGCTGAG. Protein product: CASSLGGLAGAE. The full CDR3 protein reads CASSLGGLAGAEQFF.

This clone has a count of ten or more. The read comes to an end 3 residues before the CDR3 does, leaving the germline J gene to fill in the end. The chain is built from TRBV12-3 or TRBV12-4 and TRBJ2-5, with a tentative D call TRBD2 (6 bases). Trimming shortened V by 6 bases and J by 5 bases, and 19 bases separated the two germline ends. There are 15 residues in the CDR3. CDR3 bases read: TGTGCCAGCAGCGATGGCGGGAACGCGTGGGAGACC. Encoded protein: CASSDGGNAWET. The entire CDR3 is CASSDGGNAWETQYF.